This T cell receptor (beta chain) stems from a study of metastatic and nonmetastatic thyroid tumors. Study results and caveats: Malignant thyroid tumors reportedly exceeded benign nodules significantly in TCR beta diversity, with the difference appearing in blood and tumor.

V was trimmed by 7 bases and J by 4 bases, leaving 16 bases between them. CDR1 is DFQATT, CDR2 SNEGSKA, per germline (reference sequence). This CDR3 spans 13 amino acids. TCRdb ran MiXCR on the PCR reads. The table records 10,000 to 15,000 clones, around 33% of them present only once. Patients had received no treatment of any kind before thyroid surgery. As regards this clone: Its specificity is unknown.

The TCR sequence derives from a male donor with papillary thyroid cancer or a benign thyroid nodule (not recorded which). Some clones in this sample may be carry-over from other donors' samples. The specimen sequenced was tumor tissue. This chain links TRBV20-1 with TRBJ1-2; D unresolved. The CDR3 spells CSVRSGVVYGYTF. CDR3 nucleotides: TGCAGTGTTCGCTCCGGGGTTGTCTATGGCTACACCTTC.